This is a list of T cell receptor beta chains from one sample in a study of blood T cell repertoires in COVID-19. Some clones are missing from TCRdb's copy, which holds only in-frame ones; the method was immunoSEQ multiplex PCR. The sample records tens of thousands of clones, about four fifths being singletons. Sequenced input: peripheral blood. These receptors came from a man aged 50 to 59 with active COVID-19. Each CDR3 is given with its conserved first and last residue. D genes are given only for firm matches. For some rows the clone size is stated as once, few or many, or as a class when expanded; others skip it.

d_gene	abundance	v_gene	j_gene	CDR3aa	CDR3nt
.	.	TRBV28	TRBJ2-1	CASRTDTAREQFF	TGTGCCAGCAGGACGGACACCGCTCGCGAGCAGTTCTTC
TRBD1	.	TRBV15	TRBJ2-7	CATSRVGQGNSEQYF	TGTGCCACCAGCAGAGTAGGACAGGGGAACTCTGAGCAGTACTTC
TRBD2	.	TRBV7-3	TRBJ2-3	CASSLTLWPSGGATDTQYF	TGTGCCAGCAGCTTAACACTATGGCCTAGCGGGGGGGCCACAGATACGCAGTATTTT
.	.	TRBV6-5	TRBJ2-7	CASGGSYEQYF	TGTGCCAGCGGCGGCTCCTACGAGCAGTACTTC
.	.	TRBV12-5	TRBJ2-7	CASGLNRDGQYF	TGTGCTAGTGGTCTTAACAGGGATGGGCAGTACTTC
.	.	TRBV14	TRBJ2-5	CASSQDRLTKETQYF	TGTGCCAGCAGCCAAGATAGACTGACCAAAGAGACCCAGTACTTC
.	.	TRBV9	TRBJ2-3	CASSTPRGGGPDTQYF	TGTGCCAGCAGCACCCCCAGGGGCGGCGGCCCAGATACGCAGTATTTT
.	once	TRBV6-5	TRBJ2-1	CASTEDSRYNEQFF	TGTGCCAGCACCGAGGACAGCCGCTACAATGAGCAGTTCTTC
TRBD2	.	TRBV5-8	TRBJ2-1	CASSLGTSGGPGNEQFF	TGTGCCAGCAGCCTTGGGACTAGCGGGGGTCCGGGGAATGAGCAGTTCTTC
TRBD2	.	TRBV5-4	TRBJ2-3	CASTLTGGADTQYF	TGTGCCAGCACCTTAACGGGGGGGGCAGATACGCAGTATTTT
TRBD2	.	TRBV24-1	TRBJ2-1	CATRGTQREGRGKQFF	TGTGCCACCAGGGGAACCCAGCGGGAGGGCCGGGGGAAGCAGTTCTTC
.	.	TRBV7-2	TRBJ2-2	CASSHVATGELFF	TGTGCCAGCAGCCACGTAGCGACCGGGGAGCTGTTTTTT
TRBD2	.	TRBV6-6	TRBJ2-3	CASSSTSGGALDTQYF	TGTGCCAGCAGTTCGACTAGCGGGGGGGCCTTAGATACGCAGTATTTT
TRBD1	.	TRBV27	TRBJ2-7	CASSPGQGGVYEQYF	TGTGCCAGCAGTCCGGGACAGGGAGGAGTTTACGAGCAGTACTTC
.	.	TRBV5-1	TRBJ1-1	CASSTGNTEAFF	TGCGCCAGCAGTACAGGGAACACTGAAGCTTTCTTT
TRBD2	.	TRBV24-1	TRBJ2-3	CATQRGGTDTQYF	TGTGCCACCCAGCGGGGGGGCACAGATACGCAGTATTTT
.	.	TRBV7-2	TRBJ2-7	CASRWDSSSYEQYF	TGTGCCAGCAGATGGGACTCGAGCTCCTACGAGCAGTACTTC
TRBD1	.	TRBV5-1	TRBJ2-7	CATATGVGNEQYF	TGCGCCACCGCCACAGGGGTTGGGAACGAGCAGTACTTC
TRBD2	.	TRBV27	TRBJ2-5	CASSKLADQETQYF	TGTGCCAGCAGTAAACTAGCGGACCAAGAGACCCAGTACTTC
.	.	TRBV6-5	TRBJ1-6	CASSYRDSPLHF	TGTGCCAGCAGTTACCGGGATTCACCCCTCCACTTT
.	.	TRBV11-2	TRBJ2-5	CASSVIQETQYF	TGTGCCAGCAGCGTAATCCAAGAGACCCAGTACTTC
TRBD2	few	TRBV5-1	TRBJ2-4	CASSLLFPSGGKNIQYF	TGCGCCAGCAGCTTGCTCTTCCCTAGCGGGGGGAAAAACATTCAGTACTTC
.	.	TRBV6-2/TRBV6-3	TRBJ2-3	CASSRGIWADTQYF	TGTGCCAGCAGTCGCGGGATCTGGGCAGATACGCAGTATTTT
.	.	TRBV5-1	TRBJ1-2	CASSIGTLAGGYGYTF	TGCGCCAGCAGCATCGGGACATTGGCCGGTGGCTATGGCTACACCTTC
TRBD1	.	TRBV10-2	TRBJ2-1	CASSRQGFLYNEQFF	TGCGCCAGCAGCCGACAGGGATTCCTTTACAATGAGCAGTTCTTC
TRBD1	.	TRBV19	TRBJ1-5	CATRQGLISNQPQHF	TGTGCCACCAGACAGGGGCTTATTAGCAATCAGCCCCAGCATTTT
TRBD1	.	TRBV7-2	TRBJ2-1	CASSFRDREYVEQFF	TGTGCCAGCAGCTTCCGGGACAGGGAATACGTCGAGCAGTTCTTC
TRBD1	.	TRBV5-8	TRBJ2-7	CASSTGGNSEQYF	TGTGCCAGCAGCACAGGGGGGAATAGCGAGCAGTACTTC
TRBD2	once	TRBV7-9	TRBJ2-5	CASSLASGGYQETQYF	TGTGCCAGCAGCTTAGCTAGCGGGGGTTACCAAGAGACCCAGTACTTC
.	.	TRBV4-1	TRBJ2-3	CASTPVAGSTDTQYF	TGCGCCAGCACCCCGGTGGCAGGGTCCACAGATACGCAGTATTTT
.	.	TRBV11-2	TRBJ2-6	CASSLVRGAGANVLTF	TGTGCCAGCAGCTTAGTCAGGGGGGCTGGGGCCAACGTCCTGACTTTC